The present TCR beta chain was sequenced within a study of blood T cell repertoires in COVID-19. Study context: PBMCs, B-cell-depleted T cells, or T cells provided the cDNA or gDNA that made up the material.

Germline values: CDR1 MDHEN, CDR2 SYDVKM. With 10 bases clipped from V and 5 bases from J, the junction kept 3 bases outside the gene matches. CDR3 size: 13 residues. Seattle patients were enrolled while actively infected and followed longitudinally. How the authors handled the data: Reference gene primer amplification yielded estimated nucleated cell counts. Clones were sequenced by immunoSEQ multiplex PCR, and TCRdb holds only the in-frame ones, with some missing. D and trimming were read from the DNA, whereas the V and J calls and clone size are those reported in that table. Among 440,000 or so clones, 89% were seen once, and the ten largest hold 1.5% to 1.7%.

This TCR derives from a woman aged 40 to 50 with COVID-19, enrolled during active disease. The sample was peripheral blood. The chain recombines TRBV28 with TRBJ2-1; TRBD2 matches at 12 bases. In DNA form, the CDR3 reads TGTGCCACCTGGACTAGCGGGAACAATGAGCAGTTCTTC. It specifies CATWTSGNNEQFF.